This T cell receptor (beta chain) was recovered during a study of T cell responses to AZD1222 COVID-19 vaccine. Study observations and caveats: Seropositivity was recorded at baseline in only a handful of AZD1222 recipients. Mapped onto spike, vaccine-associated CD4 TCRs spanned it and were dominant at 160-218 and 743-854. Once two AZD1222 doses were given, Spike-specific TCR breadth and depth went up.

Generated by immunoSEQ multiplex PCR, the TCRdb table keeps only in-frame clones and is missing some. The sample lists around 130,000 clones, approximately 92% occurring once. Comments on this clone: What it binds is not known.

This TCR was sampled from an adult who received the MenACWY meningococcal vaccine as a control. The specimen was peripheral blood, collected 28 days after the second dose of the MenACWY control vaccine.

CDR3 loop: CASSYVDSYYEQYF. The CDR3 DNA sequence: TGTGCCAGCAGTTACGTGGATTCCTACTACGAGCAGTACTTC. The V and J genes are TRBV6-6 and TRBJ2-7, with no clear D. Germline CDR1 and CDR2: MNHNY and SVGAGI (reference sequence). The CDR3 totals 14 residues. Trimming left V 2 bases short and J 3 bases short, with 11 bases between.